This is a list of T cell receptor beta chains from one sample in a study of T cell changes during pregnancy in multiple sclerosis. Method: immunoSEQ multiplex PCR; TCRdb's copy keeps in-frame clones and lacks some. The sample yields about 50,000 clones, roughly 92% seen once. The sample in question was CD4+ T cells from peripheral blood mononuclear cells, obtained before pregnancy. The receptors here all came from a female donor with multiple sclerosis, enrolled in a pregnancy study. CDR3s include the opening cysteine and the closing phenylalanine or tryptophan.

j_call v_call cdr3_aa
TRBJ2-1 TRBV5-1 CASSGLGGSNLSSYNEQFF
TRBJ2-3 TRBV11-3 CASSRREGTDTQYF
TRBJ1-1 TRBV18 CASSPNTGGTEAFF
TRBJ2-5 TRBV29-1 CSGQTPTGPIQETQYF
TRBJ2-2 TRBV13 CASSLALSGNTGELFF
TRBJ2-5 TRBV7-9 CASSKDRKETQYF
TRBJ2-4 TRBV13 CASSSRLDRGGDIQYF
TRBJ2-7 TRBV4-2 CASSPRLAGGTRFSYEQYF
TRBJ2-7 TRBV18 CASSQGTGPYEQYF
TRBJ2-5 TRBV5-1 CASSSETGGQTQYF
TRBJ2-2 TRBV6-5 CASRPERNTGELFF
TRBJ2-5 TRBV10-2 CASSERETQYF
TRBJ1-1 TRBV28 CASSFGGTGNTEAFF
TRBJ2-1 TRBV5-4 CASSLVAGLPTNEQFF
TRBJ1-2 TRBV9 CASSAGVYGYTF
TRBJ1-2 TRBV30 CAWTPGGYGYTF
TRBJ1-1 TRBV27 CASSLQGWNTEAFF
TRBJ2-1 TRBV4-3 CASSQDPRGGDEQFF
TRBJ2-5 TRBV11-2 CASSVSPAETQYF
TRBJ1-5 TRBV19 CASTNPGGVGNQPQHF
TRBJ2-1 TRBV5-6 CASSSVAGGLSYNEQFF
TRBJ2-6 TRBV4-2 CASSQAHRANVLTF
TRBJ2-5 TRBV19 CASSGQDWGETQYF
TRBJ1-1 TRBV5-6 CASSLAGSRYTEAFF
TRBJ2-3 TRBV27 CASNINGGPKGHADTQYF
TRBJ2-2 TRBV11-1 CASSFGLAGGGRTGELFF
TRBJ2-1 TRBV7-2 CASSLGTGTSGNRQFF
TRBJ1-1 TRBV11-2 CASSSGRGRGDTEAFF
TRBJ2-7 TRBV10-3 CAITSGTGSYEQYF
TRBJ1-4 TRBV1 CTSSQGQGCEKLFF
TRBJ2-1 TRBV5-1 CASSAVETSSYNEQFF
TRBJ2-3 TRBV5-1 CASSALLAGSTDTQYF
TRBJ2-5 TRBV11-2 CASSPESGSVETQYF
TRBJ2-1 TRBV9 CASSAIDRYNEQFF
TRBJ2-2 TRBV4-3 CASSRQGGTGELFF
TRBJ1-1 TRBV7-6 CASSLGTGPLNTEAFF
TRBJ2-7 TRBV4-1 CASSPHAGTGSYEQYF
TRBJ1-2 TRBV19 CASTSTVRGYTF
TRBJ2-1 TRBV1 CTSSQDPSSTGDYNEQFF
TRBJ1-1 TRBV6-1 CASIRTVYTEAFF
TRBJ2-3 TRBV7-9 CASSKPVGTSADTQYF
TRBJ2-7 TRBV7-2 CASSLGWGQTYEQYF
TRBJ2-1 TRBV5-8 CASPTQVGQGFDEQFF
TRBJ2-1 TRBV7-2 CASSLIAGDNEQFF
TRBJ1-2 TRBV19 CASSDRGGGSYGYTF
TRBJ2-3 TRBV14 CASSFLAVRYTDTQYF
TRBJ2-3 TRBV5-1 CASSLAAGVSTDTQYF
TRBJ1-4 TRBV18 CASSPRDSLNEKLFF
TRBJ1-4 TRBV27 CASGTGGSEKLFF
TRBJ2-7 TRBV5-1 CASSLPAGGLNEQYF
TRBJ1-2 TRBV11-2 CASSSRVFRYGYTF
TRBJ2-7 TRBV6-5 CASSRGGSLGGEQYF
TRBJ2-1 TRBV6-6 CASSYSSNSQFF
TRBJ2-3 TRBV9 CASSPAVAKAAAGTQYF
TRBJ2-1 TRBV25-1 CASSGPGGYNEQFF
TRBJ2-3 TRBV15 CATSRDLGTSGIADTQYF
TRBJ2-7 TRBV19 CASSARDRGSWEQYF
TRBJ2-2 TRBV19 CASSLNRGELFF